These 13 T cell receptor beta chains were sequenced from one sample in a study of T cell repertoires in cytomegalovirus infection. TCRdb reanalysed the reads using MiXCR and keeps one entry per CDR3 protein. The table records more than 300,000 distinct CDR3 sequences, approximately 30% of them present only once. Their specific antigens are unknown. The material sequenced was cultured PBMCs, taken from culture after CMV antigen stimulation. Every receptor here comes from a human donor in good health (CMV status not recorded). Some clones in this sample may be carry-over from other donors' samples.

The genes are TRBV7-6 and TRBJ2-5; 7 bases map to TRBD2. V gave up 8 bases and J gave up 3 bases; unmatched junction bases: 9. The CDR3 totals 14 residues. The germline CDR1 and CDR2 sequences are SGHVS and FNYEAQ. The CDR3, as DNA: TGTGCCAGCTCGCCTAGCGGCGTTAAAGAGACCCAGTACTTC. It specifies CASSPSGVKETQYF. The whole variable domain, remainder taken from reference TRBV7-6 and TRBJ2-5, is GAGVSQSPRYKVTKRGQDVALRCDPISGHVSLYWYRQALGQGPEFLTYFNYEAQQDKSGLPNDRFSAERPEGSISTLTIQRTEQRDSAMYRCASSPSGVKETQYFGPGTRLLVL.

This clonotype was detected once. V gene TRBV12-5 combines with J gene TRBJ2-1, with TRBD2 matching 10 bases. Germline lookup yields CDR1 LGHNT and CDR2 FRNRAP. V was pared by 3 bases and J by 1 base, with 3 bases of the junction left unmatched. CDR3 length: 16 amino acids. The CDR3 here is CASGLAGGPSYNEQFF. The CDR3 DNA follows: TGTGCTAGTGGTTTAGCGGGAGGGCCATCCTACAATGAGCAGTTCTTC.

V is TRBV7-6 and J is TRBJ2-1, with 13 bases identical to TRBD2. V lost 5 bases to trimming and J lost 7 bases; unmatched junction nucleotides: 8. In germline, CDR1 is SGHVS, CDR2 FNYEAQ. CDR3 length: 16 residues. The CDR3 nucleotides read TGTGCCAGCAGCCCGCGGCGACTAGCGGGGGGTAATGAGCAGTTCTTC. Translated, it gives CASSPRRLAGGNEQFF.

The genes are TRBV15 and TRBJ2-3, with a tentative D call TRBD2 (5 bases). The V end was cut by 5 bases, the J end by 9 bases, with 15 bases between. The germline CDR1 and CDR2 sequences are LNHNV and YYDKDF (reference sequence). The CDR3 spans 13 residues. The CDR3 region is CATSGSYGGTQYF. In nucleotides, the CDR3 is TGTGCCACCAGCGGATCCTACGGCGGGACGCAGTATTTT.

This clonotype was found a few times. The rearrangement uses TRBV4-1 and TRBJ1-6, with TRBD1 identical over 8 bases. The CDR3 has 15 amino acids. V was pared by 7 bases and J by 7 bases, with 9 bases of the junction left unmatched. Germline V gene sequence: CDR1 MGHRA, CDR2 YSYEKL. The CDR3 loop is CASKFDRGSNSPLHF. CDR3 coding DNA: TGCGCCAGCAAATTCGACAGGGGTTCGAATTCACCCCTCCACTTT.

The chain combines TRBV27 with TRBJ2-2; 9 nucleotides agree with TRBD1. CDR1 and CDR2 (germline): MNHEY, SMNVEV (reference sequence). The CDR3 totals 14 residues. V shed 5 bases and J 4 bases; nucleotides not matched to a gene: 2. The CDR3 region is CASSMTGGTGELFF. The DNA for the CDR3 is TGTGCCAGCAGTATGACAGGGGGCACCGGGGAGCTGTTTTTT.

The sample holds many counts of this clonotype. CDR3 DNA: TGTGCCAGCAGCTTAGCGGTGGGGGGTCGCACAGATACGCAGTATTTT. Translated: CASSLAVGGRTDTQYF. The J gene is TRBJ2-3, the V gene TRBV7-8; possible D gene TRBD2, 6 bases. Germline V gene data show CDR1 as SGHVS and CDR2 as FQNEAQ. Trimming left V 0 bases short and J 1 base short, with 11 bases between. CDR3 length: 16 residues.

This chain uses TRBV7-2 with TRBJ2-2; 10 bases are shared with TRBD2. The length of the CDR3 is 18 residues. V was pared by 1 base and J by 5 bases, with 10 bases of the junction left unmatched. Germline CDR1 is SGHTA and CDR2 is FQGNSA. CDR3 amino acids: CASSLEASGRGWTGELFF. The CDR3 nucleotides are TGTGCCAGCAGCTTAGAGGCCAGCGGGAGGGGTTGGACCGGGGAGCTGTTTTTT. Full variable domain (remainder filled in from reference TRBV7-2 and TRBJ2-2): GAGVSQSPSNKVTEKGKDVELRCDPISGHTALYWYRQSLGQGLEFLIYFQGNSAPDKSGLPSDRFSAERTGGSVSTLTIQRTQQEDSAVYLCASSLEASGRGWTGELFFGEGSRLTVL.

This clonotype was counted only a few times. The V gene is TRBV20-1, the J gene TRBJ2-3; no clear D. Between the trimmed V and J ends, which lost 4 bases and 0 bases, there was a span of 8 bases. Germline V gene data show CDR1 as DFQATT and CDR2 as SNEGSKA (reference sequence). The CDR3 is made up of 13 amino acids. CDR3 bases: TGCAGTGCTAATGAACCCAGCACAGATACGCAGTATTTT. It is translated as CSANEPSTDTQYF.

This clonotype was seen only a few times. The V and J genes are TRBV7-2 and TRBJ2-1; 10 bases are a match to TRBD1. The V gene end was trimmed by 7 bases and the J gene end by 3 bases; junction bases not matched to a gene: 3. Germline values: CDR1 SGHTA, CDR2 FQGNSA. CDR3 length equals 14 residues. The CDR3 nucleotides read TGTGCCAGCACCGGGACAGGGGACTACAATGAGCAGTTCTTC. It codes for CASTGTGDYNEQFF.

The chain couples TRBV7-8 to TRBJ2-5; D may be TRBD2 (6 bases). This CDR3 spans 18 amino acids. With 6 bases removed from V and 2 bases from J, the gap between germline ends came to 25 bases. Germline V gene data show CDR1 as SGHVS and CDR2 as FQNEAQ. CDR3 in DNA: TGTGCCAGCAGTTATACCGGGAGCCTAGCGCAGCTTCAAGAGACCCAGTACTTC. It translates to CASSYTGSLAQLQETQYF.

This clonotype appeared many times. The V call is TRBV7-2, the J call TRBJ2-1; 9 bases match TRBD2. Per germline, CDR1 SGHTA and CDR2 FQGNSA. V shed 1 base, J shed 3 bases, and the junction held 16 bases outside the gene matches. The CDR3 is 20 amino acids. CDR3 sequence: CASSLDSSFLAGQIYNEQFF. Here the CDR3 DNA reads TGTGCCAGCAGCTTAGATAGTAGTTTCCTAGCGGGGCAGATCTACAATGAGCAGTTCTTC.

This clonotype was seen only once. The chain employs TRBV28 and TRBJ2-5; TRBD2 aligns across 8 bases. J lost 1 base, V lost 6 bases, and 4 bases had no gene match. The length of the CDR3 is 14 residues. Germline V gene sequence: CDR1 MDHEN, CDR2 SYDVKM. The DNA of the CDR3 is TGTGCCAGCAGGCCCGCGGGGGGCCAAGAGACCCAGTACTTC. This codes for CASRPAGGQETQYF.